The 20 T cell receptor beta chains presented below share a single source sample, sequenced in a study of spatial heterogeneity in lung cancer. TCRdb redid the calling of the 5' RACE reads with MiXCR, one entry per CDR3 protein. Of roughly 39,000 distinct CDR3 sequences listed, under 6.5% are singletons. Described time point: sample taken at primary tumor resection. Frozen PBMC, nontumor lung or tumor provided whole RNA, which was sequenced unsorted. The sequences come from PBMCs, collected at surgery. The receptors come from a male donor with early-stage non-small cell lung cancer.

In its sample, this clonotype was seen many times. This rearrangement joins TRBV28 to TRBJ1-2, with TRBD1 matching 8 bases. CDR3 length equals 15 residues. J was trimmed by 7 bases and V by 5 bases; bases with no gene match: 12. Germline CDR1 and CDR2: MDHEN and SYDVKM. The CDR3 sequence is CASSQAGGAKLGYTF. The CDR3 DNA follows: TGTGCCAGCAGTCAGGCAGGGGGCGCGAAACTTGGCTACACCTTC.

In its sample, this clonotype was seen a few times. The gene calls are TRBV12-3 or TRBV12-4 and TRBJ1-5; 7 bases line up with TRBD1. With V trimmed by 6 bases and J by 0 bases, 5 bases remained unmatched. CDR3 length: 15 amino acids. CDR3 sequence reads: CASSRDRFSNQPQHF. The DNA of the CDR3 is TGTGCCAGCAGCCGGGACAGATTTAGCAATCAGCCCCAGCATTTT.

This clonotype was observed at least ten times. The rearrangement links TRBV5-1 to TRBJ1-1; D is perhaps TRBD1 (5 bases). V was shortened by 2 bases and J by 10 bases, with 18 bases between the two germline ends. This CDR3 is built from 14 residues. Germline-derived CDR1 and CDR2 are SGHRS and YFSETQ. The CDR3 sequence is CASSFLDSAEGAFF. CDR3 nucleotide sequence: TGCGCCAGCAGCTTCCTAGACAGTGCAGAGGGAGCTTTCTTT.

This clonotype was observed at least ten times. V is TRBV2 and J is TRBJ2-4, with 9 bases matching TRBD2. CDR3 length: 18 residues. Unmatched junction bases numbered 13, after V lost 6 bases and J lost 1 base. From germline, CDR1 is SNHLY and CDR2 FYNNEI. For the CDR3, the DNA is TGTGCCAGCAGCGTTGACGGCGCGGGGGGGTTTGCCAAAAACATTCAGTACTTC. Protein sequence: CASSVDGAGGFAKNIQYF.

The chain joins TRBV6-5 to TRBJ1-2; 7 bases are shared with TRBD1. V dropped 6 bases and J dropped 4; count of bases not matched to a gene: 8. CDR3 length: 14 residues. Germline CDR1 is MNHEY and CDR2 is SVGAGI. CDR3 region: CASSLEGGSYGYTF. The CDR3 region has the DNA TGTGCCAGCAGCCTAGAAGGGGGCAGCTATGGCTACACCTTC.

The chain joins TRBV12-2 to TRBJ2-1; no check of the table's D call, TRBD2, against the DNA was made. TRBV12-2 is a pseudogene locus. This CDR3 comprises 17 residues. CDR3 nucleotide sequence: TGTGCAAGTCGCTCCGGGACTAGCTTCTCGCTTGACAATGAGCAGTTCTTC. This encodes CASRSGTSFSLDNEQFF.

This clonotype turned up a few times. The V gene is TRBV9, the J gene TRBJ2-1; D might be TRBD2 (6 bases). The CDR3 spans 18 residues. The ends were cut back, 0 bases at V and 0 bases at J, with 16 bases in the middle. Germline V gene lookup returns CDR1 SGDLS and CDR2 YYNGEE. The CDR3, as DNA: TGTGCCAGCAGCGTAGCCCCAGGCGGGGCTTACTCCTACAATGAGCAGTTCTTC. It translates to CASSVAPGGAYSYNEQFF.

Only a few counts were recorded for this clonotype. The rearrangement uses TRBV19 and TRBJ1-5; D is undetermined. Trimming took 6 bases from V and 2 from J, leaving 11 bases between them. Per the germline V gene, CDR1 is LNHDA and CDR2 is SQIVND (reference sequence). The CDR3 has 14 amino acids. For the CDR3, the DNA is TGTGCCAGTAGCGTATCACGTGGCAATCAGCCCCAGCATTTT. Translated: CASSVSRGNQPQHF. The variable domain in full, completed from reference TRBV19 and TRBJ1-5, reads DGGITQSPKYLFRKEGQNVTLSCEQNLNHDAMYWYRQDPGQGLRLIYYSQIVNDFQKGDIAEGYSVSREKKESFPLTVTSAQKNPTAFYLCASSVSRGNQPQHFGDGTRLSIL.

In this sample, this clonotype turned up many times. The rearrangement joins TRBV20-1 to TRBJ2-7; TRBD2 is a possible D gene (6 bases). The V gene's germline CDR1 is DFQATT and CDR2 SNEGSKA (reference sequence). The V and J ends lost 5 bases and 0 bases respectively, with 14 bases between them. This CDR3 comprises 14 residues. Written as DNA, the CDR3 is TGCAGTGCTGCCACGGGAGTTAGCTCCTACGAGCAGTACTTC. This translates into CSAATGVSSYEQYF.

This clonotype appeared many times. The chain uses TRBV5-1 and TRBJ1-2; TRBD1 is a possible D gene (5 bases). The V and J ends lost 0 bases and 4 bases respectively, with 22 bases between them. The germline V gene encodes CDR1 SGHRS and CDR2 YFSETQ. This CDR3 comprises 18 residues. Here the CDR3 DNA reads TGCGCCAGCAGCTTGGATATCGGTCAGGGAGTAATGGTCTATGGCTACACCTTC. Encoded protein: CASSLDIGQGVMVYGYTF. The full variable domain, with the rest looked up from reference TRBV5-1 and TRBJ1-2, is KAGVTQTPRYLIKTRGQQVTLSCSPISGHRSVSWYQQTPGQGLQFLFEYFSETQRNKGNFPGRFSGRQFSNSRSEMNVSTLELGDSALYLCASSLDIGQGVMVYGYTFGSGTRLTVV.

This clonotype was found many times. V is TRBV9 and J is TRBJ2-3; maybe TRBD2 (5 bases). CDR1 is SGDLS and CDR2 is YYNGEE in the germline V gene. The length of the CDR3 is 14 residues. Trimming took off 3 bases at V and 0 bases at J, with 8 bases between the two ends. The CDR3 here is CASSGGGSTDTQYF. Here the CDR3 DNA reads TGTGCCAGCAGCGGCGGAGGTAGCACAGATACGCAGTATTTT.

A few counts support this clonotype. The chain joins TRBV7-2 to TRBJ1-2; 7 nucleotides line up with TRBD1. The germline V gene encodes CDR1 SGHTA and CDR2 FQGNSA. The CDR3 length is 13 residues. The trim removed 2 bases at V and 4 bases at J, leaving 1 base unmatched. The CDR3 DNA reads as TGTGCCAGCAGCTTAACAGGGGCCTATGGCTACACCTTC. Translating gives CASSLTGAYGYTF.

V usage is TRBV5-1 and J usage is TRBJ2-5, with TRBD1 as a possible D gene (5 bases). The germline CDR1 and CDR2 sequences are SGHRS and YFSETQ. The CDR3 totals 13 residues. V lost 2 bases to trimming and J lost 7 bases, with 12 bases between them. CDR3 nucleotides: TGCGCCAGCAGCTTAACCCCCACAGGGACCCAGTACTTC. This codes for CASSLTPTGTQYF.

This clonotype was found many times. The V call is TRBV28, the J call TRBJ2-3; TRBD2 matches 8 bases. The CDR3 runs 15 residues. Germline V gives CDR1 MDHEN, CDR2 SYDVKM. With V trimmed by 6 bases and J by 1 base, 6 bases remained unmatched. As DNA, the CDR3 is TGTGCCAGCAGCATGCGGGGGGCCGGCACAGATACGCAGTATTTT. Its translation: CASSMRGAGTDTQYF. Using reference TRBV28 and TRBJ2-3 for the parts outside the CDR3, the full variable domain is DVKVTQSSRYLVKRTGEKVFLECVQDMDHENMFWYRQDPGLGLRLIYFSYDVKMKEKGDIPEGYSVSREKKERFSLILESASTNQTSMYLCASSMRGAGTDTQYFGPGTRLTVL.

The sample holds many counts of this clonotype. The rearrangement joins TRBV6-1 to TRBJ2-5; D may match TRBD1 or TRBD2 (5 bases each). The CDR3 contains 14 residues. The V end was cut by 8 bases, the J end by 1 base, with 14 bases between. Germline lookup yields CDR1 MNHNS and CDR2 SASEGT. The CDR3 sequence: CASRLWGTQETQYF. CDR3 nucleotides: TGTGCCAGCCGTCTCTGGGGGACCCAAGAGACCCAGTACTTC.

CDR3 in amino acids: CASSQDRRQGSSYNSPLHF. DNA of the CDR3: TGTGCCAGCAGCCAAGATAGGCGGCAGGGCAGCTCCTATAATTCACCCCTCCACTTT. This sequence joins TRBV4-2 and TRBJ1-6; TRBD1 is a possible D gene (5 bases). The V gene's germline CDR1 is LGHNA and CDR2 YNFKEQ. The germline V and J ends were trimmed by 0 bases and 0 bases, with 15 bases remaining between them. The CDR3 has 19 residues.

This clonotype was detected ten times or more. The chain couples TRBV6-6 to TRBJ1-1, with 7 nucleotides matching TRBD1. V was pared by 6 bases and J by 2 bases, with 3 bases of the junction left unmatched. The CDR3 is 13 residues long. Germline V gene lookup returns CDR1 MNHNY and CDR2 SVGAGI (reference sequence). CDR3 coding DNA: TGTGCCAGCAGCCGGGACAGTAACACTGAAGCTTTCTTT. Translating gives CASSRDSNTEAFF.

This clonotype was detected ten times or more. This chain joins TRBV27 and TRBJ2-1; D might be TRBD1 or TRBD2, each matching 6 bases. CDR3 length: 16 residues. The V gene lost 2 bases and the J gene lost 7 bases, with 18 bases spanning the gap. Germline CDR1 is MNHEY and CDR2 is SMNVEV (reference sequence). The CDR3 coding sequence is TGTGCCAGCAGTTTAACCGGGGGCCGGAATAAGAATGAGCAGTTCTTC. Its translation: CASSLTGGRNKNEQFF.

Only a few counts were recorded for this clonotype. The chain links TRBV5-4 to TRBJ2-7, with D unresolved. The CDR3 is 13 residues long. The V and J ends lost 2 bases and 9 bases respectively, with 15 bases between them. Germline CDR1 is SGHNT and CDR2 is YYREEE (reference sequence). CDR3 in amino acids: CASSFLGGVWQYF. The CDR3 DNA sequence: TGTGCCAGCAGCTTCCTCGGTGGCGTTTGGCAGTACTTC.

A few counts support this clonotype. The rearrangement uses TRBV6-5 and TRBJ1-2; D not resolved. The germline V and J ends were trimmed by 2 bases and 8 bases, with 24 bases remaining between them. Germline V gene lookup returns CDR1 MNHEY and CDR2 SVGAGI. The CDR3 has 17 amino acids. CDR3 DNA: TGTGCCAGCAGTTACAATTCCCGGGTTAGAGCGACTATGGGCTACACCTTC. Protein product: CASSYNSRVRATMGYTF.